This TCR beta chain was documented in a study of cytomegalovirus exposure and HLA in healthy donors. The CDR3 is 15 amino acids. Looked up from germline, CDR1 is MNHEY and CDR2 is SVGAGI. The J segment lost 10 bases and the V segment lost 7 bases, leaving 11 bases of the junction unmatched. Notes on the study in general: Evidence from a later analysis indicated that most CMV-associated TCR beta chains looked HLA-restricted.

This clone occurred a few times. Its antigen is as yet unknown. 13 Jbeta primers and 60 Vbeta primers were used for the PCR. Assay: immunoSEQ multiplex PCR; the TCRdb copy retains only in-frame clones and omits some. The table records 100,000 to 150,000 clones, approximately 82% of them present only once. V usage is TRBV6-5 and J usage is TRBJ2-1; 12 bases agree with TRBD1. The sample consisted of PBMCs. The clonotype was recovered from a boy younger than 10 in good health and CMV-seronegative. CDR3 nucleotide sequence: TGTGCCAGCACCCCAGGGGGACAGGGGGCGGGAGAGCAGTTCTTC. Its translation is CASTPGGQGAGEQFF.